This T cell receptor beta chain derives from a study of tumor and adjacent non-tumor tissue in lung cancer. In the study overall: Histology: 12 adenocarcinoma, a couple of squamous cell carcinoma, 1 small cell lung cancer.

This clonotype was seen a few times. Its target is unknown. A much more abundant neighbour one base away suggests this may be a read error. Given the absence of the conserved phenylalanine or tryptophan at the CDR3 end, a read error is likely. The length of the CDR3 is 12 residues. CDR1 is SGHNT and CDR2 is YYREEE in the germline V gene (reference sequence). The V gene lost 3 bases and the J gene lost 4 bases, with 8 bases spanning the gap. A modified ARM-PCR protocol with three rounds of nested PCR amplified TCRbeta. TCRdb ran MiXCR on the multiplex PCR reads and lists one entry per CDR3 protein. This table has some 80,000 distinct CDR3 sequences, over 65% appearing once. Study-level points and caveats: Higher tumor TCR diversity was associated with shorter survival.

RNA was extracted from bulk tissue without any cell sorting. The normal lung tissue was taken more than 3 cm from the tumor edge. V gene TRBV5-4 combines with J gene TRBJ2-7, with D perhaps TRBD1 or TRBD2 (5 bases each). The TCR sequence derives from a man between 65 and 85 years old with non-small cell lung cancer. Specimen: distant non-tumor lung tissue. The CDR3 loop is CASSSWGYEQYL. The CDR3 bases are TGTGCCAGCAGCTCTTGGGGGTACGAGCAGTACCTC.